This T cell receptor beta chain was profiled in a study of response to subunit inactivated influenza vaccine. TCRdb called the RT-PCR reads again in MiXCR, with one record for every CDR3 protein. This table has under 550,000 distinct CDR3 sequences, about 7.6% appearing once. Overall study results and limits: Only a handful of new T cells, the authors suggested, are recruited with each seasonal influenza vaccination.

This clonotype was detected only a few times. Its cognate antigen is unknown. The germline V and J ends were trimmed by 1 base and 0 bases, with 10 bases remaining between them. The CDR3 covers 16 residues. CDR1 SGHVS and CDR2 FQNEAQ come from the germline V gene. The sequence was collected from a man aged 45 to 75 who received an inactivated influenza vaccine. The material was PBMCs from blood, obtained roughly 24 months after vaccination. The V call is TRBV7-8, the J call TRBJ2-1; possibly TRBD1 or TRBD2 for D (5 bases each). The CDR3 is CASSLGDRSSYNEQFF. DNA for the CDR3: TGTGCCAGCAGCTTAGGGGACCGTAGCTCCTACAATGAGCAGTTCTTC.